This T cell receptor beta chain was identified during a study of T cells after somatic rescue of genetic block. Measured with immunoSEQ multiplex PCR; TCRdb has only the in-frame clones, and not every one. The sample yields 110,000 or so clones, about 90% seen once. This CDR3 is built from 12 residues. Germline assignment: CDR1 LNHDA and CDR2 SQIVND (reference sequence). V was shortened by 3 bases and J by 4 bases, with 4 bases between the two germline ends. Sequencing was performed on peripheral blood mononuclear cells (PBMCs). The receptor was derived from a young woman. The chain couples TRBV19 to TRBJ1-5; unclear D gene. CDR3 sequence: CASSIRNQPQHF. CDR3 in DNA: TGTGCCAGTAGTATTAGGAATCAGCCCCAGCATTTT.